This TCR beta chain was identified during a study of control samples from healthy donors and cancer patients. CDR1 is SGHNT, CDR2 YYREEE, per germline (reference sequence). The ends were cut back, 0 bases at V and 3 bases at J, with 12 bases in the middle. The CDR3 has 15 amino acids. Clones were read by immunoSEQ multiplex PCR, and TCRdb kept only the in-frame ones, dropping some. The repertoire holds over 100,000 clones, 80% to 95% seen once, with less than 6% in the top ten. The chain carries TRBV5-4 and TRBJ1-2, with D unclear. Input material: blood. The source of this sequence is a young man in good health. The CDR3 coding sequence is TGTGCCAGCAGCTTGGGCCGGCAGGTGGACTATGGCTACACCTTC. Amino acids: CASSLGRQVDYGYTF.